The rows below give T cell receptor beta chains drawn from one sample of a study of blood T cell repertoires in COVID-19. Sequenced by immunoSEQ multiplex PCR; TCRdb stores in-frame clones only, minus some. This sample has some 270,000 clones, with roughly 89% found just once. Sequencing was performed on peripheral blood. The source of these receptors is a woman aged 40 to 50 who had recovered from COVID-19. Each CDR3 is given with its conserved first and last residue. D genes are given only for firm matches.

cdr3_length	v_call	d_call	j_call	cdr3_aa
17	TRBV21-1	-	TRBJ1-2	CASSKTSGTGSHFGYTF
14	TRBV24-1	-	TRBJ2-3	CATSDLGSTDTQYF
13	TRBV19	-	TRBJ1-1	CASSIAVGGEAFF
14	TRBV6-5	TRBD1	TRBJ1-4	CASQGGRTNEKLFF
15	TRBV5-1	TRBD1	TRBJ1-3	CASRPGQGFGNTIYF
13	TRBV18	-	TRBJ2-7	CASSPGGSYEQYF
15	TRBV27	-	TRBJ1-5	CASSLSGGSNQPQHF
15	TRBV18	-	TRBJ2-7	CASSLKAGLTYEQYF
15	TRBV5-4	-	TRBJ2-7	CASSLISGGGYEQYF
13	TRBV7-2	TRBD1	TRBJ1-2	CASSLLQGNGYTF
15	TRBV5-5	-	TRBJ1-2	CASSLDPGPREGYTF
15	TRBV5-6	-	TRBJ2-3	CASSFLSGQTDTQYF